These 14 T cell receptor beta chains came from one sample sequenced in a study of T cell responses to AZD1222 COVID-19 vaccine. Data came from immunoSEQ multiplex PCR; TCRdb stores just in-frame clones and leaves some out. Of tens of thousands of clones listed, roughly 82% are singletons. Sample: peripheral blood, taken on day 0 of AZD1222 vaccination. The origin of the receptors is an adult in good health.

The V and J genes are TRBV16 and TRBJ1-1; D gene uncertain. The germline CDR1 and CDR2 sequences are KGHSY and FQNENV. The CDR3 contains 11 residues. V shed 0 bases and J shed 5 bases, with 1 base lying between them. This chain's CDR3 is CASSQSTEAFF. As DNA, the CDR3 is TGTGCCAGCAGCCAATCGACTGAAGCTTTCTTT.

V gene TRBV5-4 combines with J gene TRBJ2-2; 7 bases align to TRBD1. CDR3 size: 15 residues. Germline V gene data show CDR1 as SGHNT and CDR2 as YYREEE (reference sequence). V was clipped by 0 bases and J by 7 bases; unmatched bases: 6. The CDR3 sequence is CASSLAGQRHGELFF. The CDR3 bases are TGTGCCAGCAGCTTGGCGGGACAGCGTCACGGGGAGCTGTTTTTT.

This rearrangement joins TRBV5-1 to TRBJ2-2; unclear D gene. The CDR3 consists of 14 residues. With 4 bases removed from V and 7 bases from J, the gap between germline ends came to 14 bases. Germline CDR1 reads SGHRS; CDR2 reads YFSETQ. CDR3 loop: CASSPTNSGGELFF. The CDR3 DNA is TGCGCCAGCAGCCCTACCAATTCGGGCGGGGAGCTGTTTTTT.

This sequence joins TRBV11-2 and TRBJ1-2; no firm D call. The germline V gene has CDR1 SGHAT and CDR2 FQNNGV. The length of the CDR3 is 13 residues. V was clipped by 2 bases and J by 7 bases, with 11 bases between them. The CDR3 spells CASSLSHRGGYTF. The CDR3 coding sequence is TGTGCCAGCAGCTTATCTCATCGGGGTGGCTACACCTTC.

The chain joins TRBV7-9 to TRBJ2-3; D remains ambiguous. CDR3 length: 13 residues. Germline lookup yields CDR1 SEHNR and CDR2 FQNEAQ (reference sequence). Trimming removed 5 bases from V and 2 bases from J, with 8 bases in between. CDR3 coding DNA: TGTGCCAGCAGCCTTGATCTCACAGATACGCAGTATTTT. This codes for CASSLDLTDTQYF.

The chain employs TRBV7-9 and TRBJ2-1; 7 bases align to TRBD2. Trimming at V came to 5 bases and at J to 6 bases, leaving 13 bases not matched to a gene. Germline V gene data show CDR1 as SEHNR and CDR2 as FQNEAQ (reference sequence). The CDR3 totals 16 residues. The CDR3 sequence is CASSPSARPGGNEQFF. The CDR3 nucleotides are TGTGCCAGCAGCCCATCGGCACGCCCGGGGGGCAATGAGCAGTTCTTC.

This chain links TRBV5-4 with TRBJ1-1; D gene uncertain. Germline CDR1 is SGHNT and CDR2 is YYREEE (reference sequence). CDR3 length equals 14 residues. V was clipped by 0 bases and J by 1 base, with 7 bases between them. The CDR3 sequence: CASSLGASNTEAFF. For the CDR3, the DNA is TGTGCCAGCAGCTTGGGGGCCTCGAACACTGAAGCTTTCTTT.

V usage is TRBV6-4 and J usage is TRBJ1-3; TRBD1 aligns across 11 bases. This CDR3 has 17 amino acids. V gave up 7 bases and J gave up 4 bases; unmatched junction bases: 12. Looked up from germline, CDR1 is MRHNA and CDR2 is SNTAGT. CDR3 sequence reads: CASTTPSGQGGGNTIYF. CDR3 in DNA: TGTGCCAGCACCACCCCATCGGGACAGGGGGGCGGAAACACCATATATTTT.

V usage is TRBV18 and J usage is TRBJ2-3; D call uncertain. Germline V gene data show CDR1 as KGHSH and CDR2 as LQKENI. The V and J ends lost 1 base and 5 bases respectively, with 4 bases between them. This CDR3 has 12 residues. The CDR3 here is CASSPRVDTQYF. As DNA, the CDR3 is TGTGCCAGCTCACCACGAGTAGATACGCAGTATTTT.

The rearrangement links TRBV11-2 to TRBJ2-3; TRBD2 agrees at 7 bases. V dropped 3 bases and J dropped 6; count of bases not matched to a gene: 6. The germline V gene has CDR1 SGHAT and CDR2 FQNNGV. This CDR3 has 14 amino acids. In DNA, the CDR3 is TGTGCCAGCAGCTTTACGGGAGGCGGGGATACGCAGTATTTT. Translated: CASSFTGGGDTQYF.

The CDR3 is CASLGQAQETQYF. Written as DNA, the CDR3 is TGCGCCAGCCTCGGACAGGCTCAAGAGACCCAGTACTTC. V is TRBV5-1 and J is TRBJ2-5, with 7 nucleotides matching TRBD1. CDR3 length equals 13 residues. Germline values: CDR1 SGHRS, CDR2 YFSETQ. J lost 2 bases, V lost 7 bases, and 5 bases had no gene match.

The chain couples TRBV20-1 to TRBJ1-2; 8 positions agree with TRBD1. Trimming removed 4 bases from V and 7 bases from J; junction bases left unmatched: 2. The germline V gene encodes CDR1 DFQATT and CDR2 SNEGSKA (reference sequence). There are 11 residues in the CDR3. This CDR3 is CSAIDRGGYTF. CDR3 nucleotides: TGCAGTGCTATCGACAGGGGTGGCTACACCTTC.

This clone has more than one count but fewer than ten. This sequence joins TRBV11-2 and TRBJ2-7, with TRBD2 as a possible D gene (7 bases). This CDR3 region has 16 residues. Trimming removed 5 bases from V and 0 bases from J, with 17 bases in between. Germline V gene data show CDR1 as SGHAT and CDR2 as FQNNGV. The CDR3 here is CASSRLQGGGSYEQYF. CDR3 DNA: TGTGCCAGCAGCCGGCTTCAAGGGGGGGGCTCCTACGAGCAGTACTTC.

This clone has more than one count but fewer than ten. This rearrangement joins TRBV7-8 to TRBJ2-7; perhaps D is TRBD1 or TRBD2 (5 bases each). The CDR3 runs 17 residues. Between the trimmed V and J ends, which lost 2 bases and 4 bases, there was a span of 21 bases. Germline-derived CDR1 and CDR2 are SGHVS and FQNEAQ. CDR3 amino acids: CASSLPPYPGRSYEQYF. CDR3 nucleotides: TGTGCCAGCAGCTTACCCCCGTATCCGGGGCGTTCTTACGAGCAGTACTTC.